Listed below are T cell receptor beta chains from one sample, sequenced in a study of sequential checkpoint blockade in melanoma. Sequencing was performed with immunoSEQ multiplex PCR; in TCRdb, only in-frame clones are kept and a portion is missing. The sample gives about 18,000 clones, 26% of which show up once; more than 5.5% is in the top ten. This specimen consisted of tumor tissue (inferred from file names), obtained from a patient given nivolumab and ipilimumab in sequence. These receptors were obtained from a human donor with melanoma. Both conserved end residues are part of each CDR3. D genes are given only for firm matches. A clone size is listed for some rows: how often the clone was seen (once, few, many), or a class if it is expanded.

>TRBV11-3|.|TRBJ1-2|few
CASSLCHPGCNYGYTF
TGTGCTAGCAGCTTGTGTCACCCCGGATGCAACTATGGCTACACCTTC
>TRBV10-3|.|TRBJ2-3|.
CAISEGRGFFADTQYF
TGTGCCATCAGTGAGGGGAGGGGGTTCTTCGCAGATACGCAGTATTTT
>TRBV6-8|TRBD2|TRBJ2-2|.
CASRDTSVGGGELFF
TGTGCCAGCAGGGATACTAGCGTGGGCGGCGGGGAGCTGTTTTTT
>TRBV11-3|TRBD1|TRBJ1-5|few
CASSLHGQGLNQPQHF
TGTGCCAGCAGCTTACATGGACAGGGTCTCAATCAGCCCCAGCATTTT
>TRBV6-8|.|TRBJ2-7|.
CASSDNRDIVRYEQYF
TGTGCCAGCAGTGACAACAGGGACATCGTAAGATACGAGCAGTACTTC
>TRBV19|.|TRBJ2-3|.
CASSPRTFTDTQYF
TGTGCCAGTAGCCCTAGGACATTCACAGATACGCAGTATTTT
>TRBV9|.|TRBJ2-6|few
CASSAQTSGANVLTF
TGTGCCAGCAGCGCCCAAACCTCTGGGGCCAACGTCCTGACTTTC
>TRBV11-3|TRBD2|TRBJ2-7|many
CASTRGAGGPYEQYF
TGTGCCAGCACCCGGGGAGCGGGAGGCCCCTACGAGCAGTACTTC
>TRBV19|.|TRBJ1-5|.
CASSSRGSNQPQHF
TGTGCCAGTAGTAGTAGGGGAAGCAATCAGCCCCAGCATTTT
>TRBV28|.|TRBJ2-5|.
CASSLGGVVTQYF
TGTGCCAGCAGTTTAGGGGGAGTTGTGACCCAGTACTTC
>TRBV11-3|TRBD1|TRBJ2-7|few
CASSTPGTGLYEQYF
TGTGCCAGCAGCACACCCGGGACAGGGTTGTACGAGCAGTACTTC
>TRBV30|.|TRBJ2-6|.
CAWQGLSGANVLTF
TGTGCCTGGCAAGGGTTATCTGGGGCCAACGTCCTGACTTTC
>TRBV11-3|.|TRBJ2-5|many
CASSSTRLGRETQYF
TGTGCCAGCAGCTCGACCCGACTAGGAAGGGAGACCCAGTACTTC
>TRBV19|.|TRBJ1-4|.
CASIPHRGEKLFF
TGTGCCAGTATTCCACATCGGGGTGAAAAACTGTTTTTT
>TRBV12-5|.|TRBJ1-1|.
CASNRDTEAFF
TGTGCCAGCAACAGGGACACTGAAGCTTTCTTT
>TRBV6-8|.|TRBJ2-2|medium-sized
CASQDGGYTGELFF
TGTGCCAGCCAGGACGGGGGATACACCGGGGAGCTGTTTTTT
>TRBV28|TRBD1|TRBJ1-1|.
CASRPTGLRQEAFF
TGTGCCAGCAGACCGACAGGGCTTCGTCAAGAAGCTTTCTTT
>TRBV11-3|TRBD1|TRBJ1-1|.
CASSLDGQGRTEAFF
TGTGCCAGCAGCTTAGATGGACAGGGGCGGACTGAAGCTTTCTTT
>TRBV27|TRBD1|TRBJ2-7|.
CASTLKIGQGRDEQYF
TGTGCCAGCACCTTGAAAATCGGACAGGGAAGGGACGAGCAGTACTTC
>TRBV11-3|TRBD2|TRBJ2-5|many
CASSLTPGGEETQYF
TGTGCCAGCAGCTTAACGCCGGGAGGGGAAGAGACCCAGTACTTC
>TRBV5-1|TRBD1|TRBJ1-2|few
CASSRSPGQLYGYTF
TGCGCCAGCAGCAGGAGCCCGGGACAGCTCTATGGCTACACCTTC
>TRBV19|.|TRBJ2-3|few
CASSIQVGTDTQYF
TGTGCCAGTAGTATCCAGGTGGGCACAGATACGCAGTATTTT
>TRBV11-3|.|TRBJ1-5|many
CASSLDTGSNQPQHF
TGTGCCAGCAGCTTAGATACGGGATCGAATCAGCCCCAGCATTTT
>TRBV11-3|.|TRBJ2-2|.
CASSTQTGNTGELFF
TGTGCCAGCAGCACTCAGACAGGGAACACCGGGGAGCTGTTTTTT
>TRBV28|TRBD1|TRBJ2-7|.
CASRADRVYEQYF
TGTGCCAGCAGAGCCGACAGGGTATACGAGCAGTACTTC
>TRBV9|TRBD2|TRBJ2-5|few
CASSPIAGGGETQYF
TGTGCCAGCAGCCCTATAGCGGGAGGGGGAGAGACCCAGTACTTC
>TRBV6-8|TRBD2|TRBJ2-7|many
CASRDERGQSYEQYF
TGTGCCAGCAGGGATGAGCGGGGGCAATCCTACGAGCAGTACTTC
>TRBV6-8|.|TRBJ2-2|.
CASRSEGDTGELFF
TGTGCCAGCCGCAGTGAGGGCGACACCGGGGAGCTGTTTTTT
>TRBV11-3|.|TRBJ2-1|few
CASSSTRGSYNEQFF
TGTGCCAGCAGCTCGACTCGCGGCTCCTACAATGAGCAGTTCTTC
>TRBV10-3|.|TRBJ2-7|.
CATSQGRGGSEQYF
TGTGCCACCTCGCAGGGCAGGGGAGGGTCCGAGCAGTACTTC
>TRBV12-5|TRBD2|TRBJ2-2|.
CASIWGGTGELFF
TGTGCCAGCATCTGGGGGGGCACCGGGGAGCTGTTTTTT
>TRBV6-8|TRBD1|TRBJ1-1|.
CASSYSGTGIEAFF
TGTGCCAGCAGTTACTCTGGGACAGGGATCGAAGCTTTCTTT
>TRBV19|TRBD2|TRBJ2-3|.
CASSIPGGARDTQYF
TGTGCCAGTAGTATACCCGGGGGGGCCCGGGATACGCAGTATTTT
>TRBV6-8|.|TRBJ2-6|.
CASSYSPGFSGANVLTF
TGTGCCAGCAGTTACTCACCTGGGTTCTCTGGGGCCAACGTCCTGACTTTC
>TRBV6-8|TRBD1|TRBJ1-1|.
CASISRDRGREAFF
TGTGCCAGCATAAGTCGGGACAGGGGGCGTGAAGCTTTCTTT
>TRBV11-3|.|TRBJ1-2|many
CASSLGARGNYGYTF
TGTGCCAGCAGCTTGGGTGCCCGGGGTAACTATGGCTACACCTTC
>TRBV11-3|.|TRBJ1-5|many
CASSLGGSNQPQHF
TGTGCCAGCAGCTTGGGAGGGAGCAATCAGCCCCAGCATTTT
>TRBV5-1|.|TRBJ1-2|.
CASSLEQIPYGYTF
TGCGCCAGCAGCTTGGAGCAAATCCCCTATGGCTACACCTTC